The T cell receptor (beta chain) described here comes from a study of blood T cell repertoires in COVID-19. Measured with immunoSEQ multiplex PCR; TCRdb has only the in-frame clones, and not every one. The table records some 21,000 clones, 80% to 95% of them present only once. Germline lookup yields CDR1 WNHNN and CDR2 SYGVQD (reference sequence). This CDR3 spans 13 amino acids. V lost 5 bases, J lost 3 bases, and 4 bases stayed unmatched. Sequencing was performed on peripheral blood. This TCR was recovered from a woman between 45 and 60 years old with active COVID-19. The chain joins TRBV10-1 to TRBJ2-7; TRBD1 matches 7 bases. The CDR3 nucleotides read TGCGCCAGCAGTCCGGGACAGCTCTACGAGCAGTACTTC. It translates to CASSPGQLYEQYF.